This T cell receptor (beta chain) comes out of a study of identical twins. Trimming cost V 3 bases and J 2 bases; bases outside gene matches: 4. CDR3 length: 15 amino acids. Germline loops: CDR1 LNHDA, CDR2 SQIVND (reference sequence). Unique molecular identifiers were present on cDNA, and template switching added a universal primer site. MiXCR, applied by TCRdb to the 5' RACE reads, yields one record per CDR3 protein. The sample consists of under 250,000 distinct CDR3 sequences, roughly 13% of them appearing once. This sample also belongs to another study, concerning yellow fever vaccine responses in identical twins.

This chain links TRBV19 with TRBJ2-5; 9 positions match TRBD1. Sequencing used memory (CD45RO+) T cells sorted from blood. The receptor comes from a woman aged 18-29 years in good health. CDR3 DNA: TGTGCCAGTAGTATTCCGACAGGGGGACAAGAGACCCAGTACTTC. Protein: CASSIPTGGQETQYF.